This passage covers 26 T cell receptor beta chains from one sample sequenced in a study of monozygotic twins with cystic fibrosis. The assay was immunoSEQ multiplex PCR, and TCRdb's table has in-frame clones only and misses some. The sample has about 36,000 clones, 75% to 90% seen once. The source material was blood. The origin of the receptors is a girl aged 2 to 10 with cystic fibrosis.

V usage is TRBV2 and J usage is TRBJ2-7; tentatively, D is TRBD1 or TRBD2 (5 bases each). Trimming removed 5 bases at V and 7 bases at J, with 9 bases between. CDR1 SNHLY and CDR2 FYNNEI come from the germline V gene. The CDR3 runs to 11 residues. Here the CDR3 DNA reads TGTGCCAGCAGTCCGGGACCGGAGCAGTACTTC. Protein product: CASSPGPEQYF.

DNA for the CDR3: TGTGCCAGCAGCCAGACAGGGGGCGCGAGGAATTCACCCCTCCACTTT. Encoded protein: CASSQTGGARNSPLHF. The chain has TRBV6-6 and TRBJ1-6; 10 bases are shared with TRBD1. Per germline, CDR1 MNHNY and CDR2 SVGAGI (reference sequence). There are 16 residues in the CDR3. Trimming took 6 bases from V and 7 from J; bases not matched to a gene: 9.

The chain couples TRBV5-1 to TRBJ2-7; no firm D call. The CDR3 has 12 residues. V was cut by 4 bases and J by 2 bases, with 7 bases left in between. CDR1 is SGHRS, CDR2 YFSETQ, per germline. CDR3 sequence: CASSRDTYEQYF. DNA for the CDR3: TGCGCCAGCAGCCGAGACACCTACGAGCAGTACTTC.

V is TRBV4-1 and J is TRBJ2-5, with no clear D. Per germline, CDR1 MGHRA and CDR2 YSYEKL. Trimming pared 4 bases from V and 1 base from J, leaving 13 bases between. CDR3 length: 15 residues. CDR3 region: CASSLGPVFQETQYF. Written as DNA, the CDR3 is TGCGCCAGCAGCCTTGGACCGGTATTCCAAGAGACCCAGTACTTC.

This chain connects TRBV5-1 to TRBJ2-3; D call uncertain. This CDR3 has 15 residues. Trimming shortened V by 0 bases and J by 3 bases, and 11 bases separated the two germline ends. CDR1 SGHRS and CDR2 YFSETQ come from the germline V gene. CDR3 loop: CASSLGLKHTDTQYF. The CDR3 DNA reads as TGCGCCAGCAGCTTGGGTCTGAAACATACAGATACGCAGTATTTT.

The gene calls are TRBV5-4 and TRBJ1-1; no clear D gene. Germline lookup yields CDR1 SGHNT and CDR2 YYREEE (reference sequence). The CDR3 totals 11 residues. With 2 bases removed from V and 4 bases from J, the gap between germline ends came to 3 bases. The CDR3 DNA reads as TGTGCCAGCAGCTTTCGCACTGAAGCTTTCTTT. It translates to CASSFRTEAFF.

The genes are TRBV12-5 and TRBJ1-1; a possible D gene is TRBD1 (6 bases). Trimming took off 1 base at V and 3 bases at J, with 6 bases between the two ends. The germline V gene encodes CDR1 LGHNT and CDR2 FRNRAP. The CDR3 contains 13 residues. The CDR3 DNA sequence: TGTGCTAGTGGTTTGGGACAGGACACTGAAGCTTTCTTT. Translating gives CASGLGQDTEAFF.

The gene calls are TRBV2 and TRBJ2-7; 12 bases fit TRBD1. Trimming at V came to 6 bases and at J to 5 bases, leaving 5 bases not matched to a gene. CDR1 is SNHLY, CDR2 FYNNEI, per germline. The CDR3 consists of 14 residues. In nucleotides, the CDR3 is TGTGCCAGCAGGCCGGGACAGGGGGCGGACGAGCAGTACTTC. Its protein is CASRPGQGADEQYF.

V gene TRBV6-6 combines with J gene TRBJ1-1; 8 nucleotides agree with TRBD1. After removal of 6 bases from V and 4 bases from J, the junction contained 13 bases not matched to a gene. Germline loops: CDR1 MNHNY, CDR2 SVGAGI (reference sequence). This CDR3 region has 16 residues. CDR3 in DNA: TGTGCCAGCAGCAGCTTTCCCGGACAGGGAAGCACTGAAGCTTTCTTT. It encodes CASSSFPGQGSTEAFF.

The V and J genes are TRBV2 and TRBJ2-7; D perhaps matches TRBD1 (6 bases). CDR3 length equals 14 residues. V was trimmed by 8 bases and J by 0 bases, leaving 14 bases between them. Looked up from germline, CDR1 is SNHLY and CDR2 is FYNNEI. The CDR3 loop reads CASATDRSSYEQYF. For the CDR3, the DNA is TGTGCCAGCGCGACCGACAGGAGCTCCTACGAGCAGTACTTC.

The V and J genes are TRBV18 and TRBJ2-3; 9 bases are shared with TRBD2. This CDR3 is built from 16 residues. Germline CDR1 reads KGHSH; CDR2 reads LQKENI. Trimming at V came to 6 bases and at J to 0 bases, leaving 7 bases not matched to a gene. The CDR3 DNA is TGTGCCAGCTCCCAAAGGACTAGCGCAAGCACAGATACGCAGTATTTT. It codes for CASSQRTSASTDTQYF. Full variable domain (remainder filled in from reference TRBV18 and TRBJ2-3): NAGVMQNPRHLVRRRGQEARLRCSPMKGHSHVYWYRQLPEEGLKFMVYLQKENIIDESGMPKERFSAEFPKEGPSILRIQQVVRGDSAAYFCASSQRTSASTDTQYFGPGTRLTVL.

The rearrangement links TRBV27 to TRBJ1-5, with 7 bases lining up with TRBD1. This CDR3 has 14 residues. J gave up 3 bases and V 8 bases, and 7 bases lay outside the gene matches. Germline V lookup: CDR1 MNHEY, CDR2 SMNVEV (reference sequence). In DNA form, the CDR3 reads TGTGCCAGCCGACCTACAGGGGACAATCAGCCCCAGCATTTT. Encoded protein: CASRPTGDNQPQHF.

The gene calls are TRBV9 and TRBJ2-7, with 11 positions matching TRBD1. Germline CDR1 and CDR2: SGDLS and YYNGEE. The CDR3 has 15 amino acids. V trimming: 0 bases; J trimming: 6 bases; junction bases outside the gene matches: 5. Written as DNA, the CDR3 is TGTGCCAGCAGCGTAGGGACAGGGGGCTACACCGAGCAGTACTTC. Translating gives CASSVGTGGYTEQYF.

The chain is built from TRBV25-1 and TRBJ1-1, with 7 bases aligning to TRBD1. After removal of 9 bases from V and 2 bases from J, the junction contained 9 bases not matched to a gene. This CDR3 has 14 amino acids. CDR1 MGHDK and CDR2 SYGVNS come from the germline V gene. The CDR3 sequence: CARTKTGTNTEAFF. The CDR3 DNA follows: TGTGCCAGAACAAAGACAGGGACTAACACTGAAGCTTTCTTT.

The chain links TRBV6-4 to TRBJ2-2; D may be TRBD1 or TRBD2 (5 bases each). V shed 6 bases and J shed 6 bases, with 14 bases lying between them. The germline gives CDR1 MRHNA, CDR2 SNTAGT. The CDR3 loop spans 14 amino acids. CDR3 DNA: TGTGCCAGCAGAGGCCAGGGAGCTCCCGGGGAGCTGTTTTTT. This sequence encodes CASRGQGAPGELFF.

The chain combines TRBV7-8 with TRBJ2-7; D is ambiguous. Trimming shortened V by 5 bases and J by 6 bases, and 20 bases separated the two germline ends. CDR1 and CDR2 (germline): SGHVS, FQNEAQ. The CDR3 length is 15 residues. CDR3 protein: CASSPSRVTLSEQYF. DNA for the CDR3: TGTGCCAGCAGCCCGAGCCGGGTCACCTTGAGCGAGCAGTACTTC.

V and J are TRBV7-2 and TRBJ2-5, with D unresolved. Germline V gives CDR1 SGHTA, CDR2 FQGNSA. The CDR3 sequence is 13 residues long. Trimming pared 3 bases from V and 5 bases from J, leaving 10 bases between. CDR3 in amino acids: CASSLWGWETQYF. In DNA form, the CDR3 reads TGTGCCAGCAGCTTGTGGGGTTGGGAGACCCAGTACTTC. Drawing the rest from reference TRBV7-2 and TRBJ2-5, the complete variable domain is GAGVSQSPSNKVTEKGKDVELRCDPISGHTALYWYRQSLGQGLEFLIYFQGNSAPDKSGLPSDRFSAERTGGSVSTLTIQRTQQEDSAVYLCASSLWGWETQYFGPGTRLLVL.

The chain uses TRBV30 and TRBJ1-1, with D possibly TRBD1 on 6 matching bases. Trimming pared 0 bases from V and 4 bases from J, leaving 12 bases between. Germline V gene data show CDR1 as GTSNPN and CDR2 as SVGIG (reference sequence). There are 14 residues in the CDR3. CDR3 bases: TGTGCCTGGAGTGTGGCAGGGGCTCCCACTGAAGCTTTCTTT. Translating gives CAWSVAGAPTEAFF.

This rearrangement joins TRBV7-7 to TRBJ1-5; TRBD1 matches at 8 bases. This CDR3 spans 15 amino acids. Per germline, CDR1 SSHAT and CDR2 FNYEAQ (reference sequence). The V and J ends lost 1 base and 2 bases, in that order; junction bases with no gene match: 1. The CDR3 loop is CASSLVDRGNQPQHF. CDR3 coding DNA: TGTGCCAGCAGCTTAGTGGACAGGGGCAATCAGCCCCAGCATTTT. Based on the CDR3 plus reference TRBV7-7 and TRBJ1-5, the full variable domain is GAGVSQSPRYKVTKRGQDVTLRCDPISSHATLYWYQQALGQGPEFLTYFNYEAQPDKSGLPSDRFSAERPEGSISTLTIQRTEQRDSAMYRCASSLVDRGNQPQHFGDGTRLSIL.

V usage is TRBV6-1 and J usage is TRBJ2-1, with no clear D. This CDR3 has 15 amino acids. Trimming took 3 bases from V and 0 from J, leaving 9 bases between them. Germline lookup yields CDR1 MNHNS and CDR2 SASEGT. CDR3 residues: CASSDPGRSYNEQFF. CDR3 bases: TGTGCCAGCAGTGATCCGGGTCGCTCCTACAATGAGCAGTTCTTC.

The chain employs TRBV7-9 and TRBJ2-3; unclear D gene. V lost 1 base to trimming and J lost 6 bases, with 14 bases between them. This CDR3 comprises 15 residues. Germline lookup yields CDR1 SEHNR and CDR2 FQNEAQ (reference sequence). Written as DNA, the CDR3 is TGTGCCAGCAGCTTAGGAGCGACTTCTAGTGATACGCAGTATTTT. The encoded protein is CASSLGATSSDTQYF.

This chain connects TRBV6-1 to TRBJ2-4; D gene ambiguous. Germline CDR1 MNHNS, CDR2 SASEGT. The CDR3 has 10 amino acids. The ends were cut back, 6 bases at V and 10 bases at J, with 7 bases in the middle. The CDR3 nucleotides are TGTGCCAGCAGGCTAGGAATTCAGTACTTC. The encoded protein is CASRLGIQYF.

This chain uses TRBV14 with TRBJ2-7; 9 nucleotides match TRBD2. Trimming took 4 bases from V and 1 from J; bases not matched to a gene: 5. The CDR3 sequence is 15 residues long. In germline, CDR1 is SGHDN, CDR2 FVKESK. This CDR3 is CASSRLAGGSYEQYF. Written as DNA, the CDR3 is TGTGCCAGCAGCCGTCTCGCGGGGGGGTCCTACGAGCAGTACTTC.

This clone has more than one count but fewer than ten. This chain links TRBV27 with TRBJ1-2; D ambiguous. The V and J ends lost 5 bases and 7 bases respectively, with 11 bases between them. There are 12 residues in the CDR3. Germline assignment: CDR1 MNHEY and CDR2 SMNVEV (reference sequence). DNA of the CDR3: TGTGCCAGCAGTCCCTCCCTAGGTGGCTACACCTTC. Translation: CASSPSLGGYTF.

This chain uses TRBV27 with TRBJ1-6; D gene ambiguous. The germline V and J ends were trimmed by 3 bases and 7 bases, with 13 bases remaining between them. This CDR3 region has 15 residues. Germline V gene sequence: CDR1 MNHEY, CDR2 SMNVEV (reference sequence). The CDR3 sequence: CASSFASLGNSPLHF. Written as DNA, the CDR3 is TGTGCCAGCAGTTTTGCAAGTCTAGGGAATTCACCCCTCCACTTT.

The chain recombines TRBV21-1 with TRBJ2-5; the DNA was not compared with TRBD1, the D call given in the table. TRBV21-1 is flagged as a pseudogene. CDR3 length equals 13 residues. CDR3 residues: CASATENPETQYF. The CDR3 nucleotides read TGTGCCAGCGCAACAGAAAACCCAGAGACCCAGTACTTC.